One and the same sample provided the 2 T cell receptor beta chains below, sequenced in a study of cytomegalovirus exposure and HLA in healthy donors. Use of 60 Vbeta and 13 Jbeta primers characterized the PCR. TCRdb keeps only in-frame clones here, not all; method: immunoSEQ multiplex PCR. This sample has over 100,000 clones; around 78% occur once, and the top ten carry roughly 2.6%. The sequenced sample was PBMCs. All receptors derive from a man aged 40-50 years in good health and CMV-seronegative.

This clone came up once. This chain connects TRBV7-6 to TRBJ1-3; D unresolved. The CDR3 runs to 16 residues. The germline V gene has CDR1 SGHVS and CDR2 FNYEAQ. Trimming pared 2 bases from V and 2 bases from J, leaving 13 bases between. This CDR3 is CASSLTPSVAGNTIYF. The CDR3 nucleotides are TGTGCCAGCAGCTTAACTCCGAGTGTAGCTGGAAACACCATATATTTT.

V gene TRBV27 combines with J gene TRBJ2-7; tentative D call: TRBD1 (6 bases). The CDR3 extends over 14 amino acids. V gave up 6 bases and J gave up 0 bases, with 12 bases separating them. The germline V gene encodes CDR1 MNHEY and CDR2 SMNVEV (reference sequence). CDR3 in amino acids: CASSPLDSSYEQYF. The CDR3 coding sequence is TGTGCCAGCAGCCCACTGGACAGCTCCTACGAGCAGTACTTC.